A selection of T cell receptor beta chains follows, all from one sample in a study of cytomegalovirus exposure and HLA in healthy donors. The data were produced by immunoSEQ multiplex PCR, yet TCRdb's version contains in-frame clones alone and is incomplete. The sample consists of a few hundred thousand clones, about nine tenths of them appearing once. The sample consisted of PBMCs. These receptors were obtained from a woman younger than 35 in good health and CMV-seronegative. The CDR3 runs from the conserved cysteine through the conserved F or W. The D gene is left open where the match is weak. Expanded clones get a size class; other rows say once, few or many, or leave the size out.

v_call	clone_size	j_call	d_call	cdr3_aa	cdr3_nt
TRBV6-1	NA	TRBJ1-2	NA	CASSYGYGYTF	TGTGCCAGCAGTTACGGGTATGGCTACACCTTC
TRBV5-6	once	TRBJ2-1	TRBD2	CASSFQAGEGSYNEQFF	TGTGCCAGCAGCTTCCAAGCGGGAGAAGGCTCCTACAATGAGCAGTTCTTC
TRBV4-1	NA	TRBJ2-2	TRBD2	CASSQEGAGGLMGTGELFF	TGCGCCAGCAGCCAAGAGGGGGCGGGAGGGTTGATGGGCACCGGGGAGCTGTTTTTT
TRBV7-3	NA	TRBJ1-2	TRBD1	CASSPDPTGGYGYTF	TGTGCCAGCAGCCCAGACCCGACAGGGGGCTATGGCTACACCTTC
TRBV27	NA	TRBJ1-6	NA	CASSLGQGNSPLHF	TGTGCCAGCAGTTTAGGTCAGGGAAATTCACCCCTCCACTTT
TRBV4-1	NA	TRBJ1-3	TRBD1	CASSRGQTISGNTIYF	TGCGCCAGCAGCCGGGGACAGACTATCTCTGGAAACACCATATATTTT
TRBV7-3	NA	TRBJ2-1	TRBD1	CASSSGRGRRSYNEQFF	TGTGCCAGCAGCAGCGGTAGGGGGCGACGCTCCTACAATGAGCAGTTCTTC
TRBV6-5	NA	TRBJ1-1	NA	CASSYGQLNTEAFF	TGTGCCAGCAGTTACGGACAGCTGAACACTGAAGCTTTCTTT
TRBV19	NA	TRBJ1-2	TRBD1	CASSIKRGLGSYGYTF	TGTGCCAGTAGTATTAAGAGGGGGCTTGGCTCCTATGGCTACACCTTC
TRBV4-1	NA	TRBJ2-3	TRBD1	CASSLDRSADTQYF	TGCGCCAGCAGCCTGGACAGGTCCGCAGATACGCAGTATTTT
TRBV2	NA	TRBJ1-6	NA	CASTERINSPLHF	TGTGCCAGCACCGAGAGGATTAATTCACCCCTCCACTTT
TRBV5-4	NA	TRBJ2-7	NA	CASSLPQSGQYF	TGTGCCAGCAGCCTACCGCAATCGGGGCAGTACTTC
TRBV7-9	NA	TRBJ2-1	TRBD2	CASPTTSLAGVAYNEQFF	TGTGCCAGCCCCACTACGAGTCTAGCGGGAGTAGCCTACAATGAGCAGTTCTTC
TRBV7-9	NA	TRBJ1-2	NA	CASSSRGYGYTF	TGTGCCAGCAGCTCAAGGGGGTACGGCTACACCTTC
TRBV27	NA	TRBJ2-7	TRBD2	CASSLGLAGMDEQYF	TGTGCCAGCAGTTTGGGCCTAGCGGGAATGGACGAGCAGTACTTC
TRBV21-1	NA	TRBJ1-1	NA	CASSKARGGTEAFF	TGTGCCAGCAGCAAAGCGCGGGGCGGAACTGAAGCTTTCTTT